This TCR beta chain was recorded in a study of blood T cell repertoires in COVID-19. Study at large: The samples span acute and convalescent COVID-19 from the United States, Italy and Spain. Sample material is recorded as cDNA or gDNA derived from T cells, B-cell-depleted T cells, or PBMCs.

CDR1 is MNHEY and CDR2 is SMNVEV in the germline V gene (reference sequence). The germline V and J ends were trimmed by 8 bases and 8 bases, with 16 bases remaining between them. The CDR3 is 14 residues long. In the original analysis: Nucleated cell number was recorded as an estimate derived from reference gene primer amplification. Clones were sequenced by immunoSEQ multiplex PCR, and TCRdb holds only the in-frame ones, with some missing. That table supplies the V and J calls and clone size; D and trimming were determined from the DNA. The data hold a few hundred thousand clones, with roughly 84% observed a single time.

Sequenced input: peripheral blood. The chain uses TRBV27 and TRBJ1-6; D might be TRBD1 (6 bases). The sequence was collected from a man in his fifties with active or convalescent COVID-19. CDR3 region: CASRPQGKDSPLHF. The CDR3 nucleotides are TGTGCCAGCCGCCCTCAGGGGAAGGATTCACCCCTCCACTTT.